These 23 T cell receptor beta chains share one sample of origin, sequenced in a study of blood T cell repertoires in COVID-19. Here immunoSEQ multiplex PCR was the method, and the copy in TCRdb shows in-frame clones only, minus some. There are about 70,000 clones in the sample; under 80% occur only once, and approximately 27% lies in the top ten. Sequencing was performed on peripheral blood. The receptor source for this set is an elderly woman with active or convalescent COVID-19.

This rearrangement joins TRBV3-1 (or the pseudogene TRBV3-2) to TRBJ1-2; perhaps TRBD1 as D (5 bases). This CDR3 has 13 residues. Germline V lookup: CDR1 LGHDT, CDR2 YNNKEL (reference sequence). V was pared by 3 bases and J by 3 bases, with 8 bases between. CDR3 sequence reads: CASSHGGDYGYTF. CDR3 sequence (DNA): TGTGCCAGCAGCCATGGAGGGGACTATGGCTACACCTTC.

The V and J genes are TRBV25-1 and TRBJ2-1, with a weak D call TRBD2 (7 bases). Germline CDR1 and CDR2: MGHDK and SYGVNS. The V end was cut by 6 bases, the J end by 7 bases, with 13 bases between. The CDR3 is 13 residues long. This CDR3 is CASRRGGMNEQFF. As DNA, the CDR3 is TGTGCCAGCAGGAGGGGGGGAATGAATGAGCAGTTCTTC.

J is TRBJ2-3 and V is TRBV11-1; 8 bases align to TRBD2. With V trimmed by 1 base and J by 6 bases, 6 bases remained unmatched. Germline V gives CDR1 SGHAT, CDR2 FQDESV (reference sequence). The CDR3 covers 15 residues. The CDR3 reads CASSLDGGAGDTQYF. The CDR3 region has the DNA TGTGCCAGCAGCTTAGACGGGGGGGCCGGGGATACGCAGTATTTT. Full variable domain (outside the CDR3, taken from reference TRBV11-1 and TRBJ2-3): EAEVAQSPRYKITEKSQAVAFWCDPISGHATLYWYRQILGQGPELLVQFQDESVVDDSQLPKDRFSAERLKGVDSTLKIQPAELGDSAMYLCASSLDGGAGDTQYFGPGTRLTVL.

The J gene is TRBJ2-7, the V gene TRBV29-1; D is unclear. Per the germline V gene, CDR1 is SQVTM and CDR2 is ANQGSEA. V was shortened by 7 bases and J by 0 bases, with 16 bases between the two germline ends. CDR3 length equals 14 residues. CDR3 region: CSAQGDGGSYEQYF. CDR3 in DNA: TGCAGCGCCCAAGGAGATGGCGGCTCCTACGAGCAGTACTTC.

J is TRBJ2-4 and V is TRBV10-3, with a weak D call TRBD1 (8 bases). V was cut by 2 bases and J by 3 bases, with 14 bases left in between. Germline-derived CDR1 and CDR2 are ENHRY and SYGVKD. CDR3 length: 16 residues. CDR3 amino acids: CAISEMTGEGKNIQYF. CDR3 nucleotides: TGTGCCATCAGTGAGATGACAGGGGAGGGCAAAAACATTCAGTACTTC.

This sequence joins TRBV5-1 and TRBJ2-3; D is uncertain. Trimming cost V 3 bases and J 4 bases, with 9 bases left between them. Germline V lookup: CDR1 SGHRS, CDR2 YFSETQ. The CDR3 runs 13 residues. In nucleotides, the CDR3 is TGCGCCAGCAGCTCCATCGGGTCAGATACGCAGTATTTT. As protein: CASSSIGSDTQYF.

V gene TRBV7-9 combines with J gene TRBJ1-1; D is perhaps TRBD1 (5 bases). Germline V gene lookup returns CDR1 SEHNR and CDR2 FQNEAQ (reference sequence). Deletions cut 4 bases from V and 0 bases from J, with 18 bases between. This CDR3 contains 17 residues. As DNA, the CDR3 is TGTGCCAGCAGCTCCTGGGGAGGAGGGGCGGTGAACACTGAAGCTTTCTTT. As protein: CASSSWGGGAVNTEAFF.

CDR3 sequence: CASSLAASGGSSYNEQFF. CDR3 DNA: TGTGCCAGCAGCTTAGCGGCTAGCGGGGGAAGCTCCTACAATGAGCAGTTCTTC. The chain employs TRBV7-2 and TRBJ2-1, with TRBD2 matching 10 bases. This CDR3 region has 18 residues. V lost 0 bases to trimming and J lost 0 bases; unmatched junction nucleotides: 5. Germline V gene sequence: CDR1 SGHTA, CDR2 FQGNSA.

The chain links TRBV10-3 to TRBJ2-7; 7 bases line up with TRBD1. The germline CDR1 and CDR2 sequences are ENHRY and SYGVKD. This CDR3 contains 13 residues. J lost 4 bases, V lost 3 bases, and 3 bases had no gene match. In DNA form, the CDR3 reads TGTGCCATCAGTGAACAGGGGCTATACGAGCAGTACTTC. It translates to CAISEQGLYEQYF.

The rearrangement uses TRBV4-1 and TRBJ1-2, with a possible D match to TRBD1 (5 bases). V lost 8 bases and J 1 base, leaving 17 bases between the germline ends. This CDR3 comprises 15 residues. From germline, CDR1 is MGHRA and CDR2 YSYEKL. In nucleotides, the CDR3 is TGCGCCAGCGAAACATCGATCGGGGGTAACTATGGCTACACCTTC. It encodes CASETSIGGNYGYTF.

The V and J genes are TRBV30 and TRBJ1-5, with D perhaps matching TRBD1 (6 bases). The CDR3 has 14 amino acids. The ends were cut back, 3 bases at V and 7 bases at J, with 16 bases in the middle. Germline lookup yields CDR1 GTSNPN and CDR2 SVGIG (reference sequence). The DNA of the CDR3 is TGTGCCTGGAGCTACTCGCGGGGGCCCCAGCCCCAGCATTTT. Amino acids: CAWSYSRGPQPQHF.

This rearrangement joins TRBV16 to TRBJ1-5; TRBD1 might be the D (5 bases). The germline V gene has CDR1 KGHSY and CDR2 FQNENV. CDR3 length equals 14 residues. Trimming left V 8 bases short and J 2 bases short, with 13 bases between. CDR3 in amino acids: CASSGQRGNQPQHF. Here the CDR3 DNA reads TGTGCCAGCTCAGGGCAAAGGGGCAATCAGCCCCAGCATTTT.

The chain is built from TRBV5-1 and TRBJ1-1; D gene ambiguous. This CDR3 has 12 amino acids. The germline V gene has CDR1 SGHRS and CDR2 YFSETQ. V was clipped by 0 bases and J by 7 bases, with 7 bases between them. CDR3 sequence: CASSLGGVEAFF. In nucleotides, the CDR3 is TGCGCCAGCAGCTTGGGCGGGGTTGAAGCTTTCTTT.

The chain links TRBV27 to TRBJ1-5; D gene ambiguous. CDR1 is MNHEY, CDR2 SMNVEV, per germline (reference sequence). The CDR3 is 13 amino acids. Deletions cut 2 bases from V and 6 bases from J, with 8 bases between. The CDR3 loop is CASSLGGIQPQHF. CDR3 coding DNA: TGTGCCAGCAGTTTAGGCGGGATTCAGCCCCAGCATTTT.

In this sample, this clone turned up many times. The chain has TRBV7-9 and TRBJ2-5, with TRBD2 matching 8 bases. The V gene's germline CDR1 is SEHNR and CDR2 FQNEAQ (reference sequence). The J segment lost 2 bases and the V segment lost 6 bases, leaving 11 bases of the junction unmatched. The CDR3 runs to 16 residues. CDR3 region: CASSPGRGSVQETQYF. CDR3 nucleotide sequence: TGTGCCAGCAGTCCCGGGAGGGGGTCGGTGCAAGAGACCCAGTACTTC.

The rearrangement uses TRBV7-9 and TRBJ2-3; 9 positions match TRBD2. Germline-derived CDR1 and CDR2 are SEHNR and FQNEAQ (reference sequence). V trimming: 3 bases; J trimming: 2 bases; junction bases outside the gene matches: 3. The CDR3 is 15 residues long. The CDR3 DNA sequence: TGTGCCAGCAGCTTCCTAGCGGGGTTCACAGATACGCAGTATTTT. Encoded protein: CASSFLAGFTDTQYF.

The chain recombines TRBV10-2 with TRBJ2-4; 7 positions agree with TRBD1. J was trimmed by 11 bases and V by 7 bases; bases with no gene match: 5. The CDR3 contains 11 residues. The V gene's germline CDR1 is WSHSY and CDR2 SAAADI. CDR3 nucleotides: TGCGCCAGCACACCAGACAGGGTTCAGTACTTC. It translates to CASTPDRVQYF.

The chain links TRBV2 to TRBJ2-3; D may be TRBD2 (6 bases). Germline loops: CDR1 SNHLY, CDR2 FYNNEI. CDR3 length equals 12 residues. V was clipped by 7 bases and J by 9 bases, with 14 bases between them. DNA for the CDR3: TGTGCCAGCACGGGGGATGAACGAACGCAGTATTTT. It specifies CASTGDERTQYF.

This clone has only one observation. This chain uses TRBV9 with TRBJ1-2; TRBD1 is a possible D gene (6 bases). This CDR3 is built from 19 residues. Germline CDR1 reads SGDLS; CDR2 reads YYNGEE. Trimming took off 0 bases at V and 8 bases at J, with 29 bases between the two ends. CDR3 DNA sequence: TGTGCCAGCAGCGTAGGCGGACGGGCAGGGGCCCTATCGCGTCTAGGCTACACCTTC. The encoded protein is CASSVGGRAGALSRLGYTF.

Here the CDR3 reads CASNIAGGGDEQFF. The CDR3 DNA sequence: TGTGCCAGTAATATAGCGGGGGGCGGCGATGAGCAGTTCTTC. The V call is TRBV11-2, the J call TRBJ2-1; TRBD2 matches at 10 bases. The CDR3 is 14 amino acids. With 9 bases clipped from V and 8 bases from J, the junction kept 10 bases outside the gene matches. Germline CDR1 reads SGHAT; CDR2 reads FQNNGV.

The chain links TRBV6-6 to TRBJ2-7, with 9 bases fitting TRBD1. Germline V gene sequence: CDR1 MNHNY, CDR2 SVGAGI (reference sequence). CDR3 length equals 15 residues. V trimming: 8 bases; J trimming: 6 bases; junction bases outside the gene matches: 14. The DNA of the CDR3 is TGTGCCAGCTCAAGAGTTATACAGGGGGCGGGCGAGCAGTACTTC. Translated, it gives CASSRVIQGAGEQYF.

The V call is TRBV10-3, the J call TRBJ2-1; 9 bases are a match to TRBD1. Germline trimming cut 4 bases from V and 6 bases from J; bases unmatched to any gene: 22. CDR3 length: 20 residues. Germline CDR1 ENHRY, CDR2 SYGVKD. The CDR3 region is CAISASPGQGRRGRPNEQFF. CDR3 DNA sequence: TGTGCCATCAGTGCCTCCCCGGGACAGGGCCGGAGGGGCCGACCCAATGAGCAGTTCTTC.

This clone was detected only once. J is TRBJ1-5 and V is TRBV5-8; no clear D gene. The V gene's germline CDR1 is SGHTS and CDR2 YDEGEE. There are 16 residues in the CDR3. V lost 4 bases, J lost 6 bases, and 20 bases lay in between. The CDR3: CASSEVNIGWSQPQHF. The CDR3 nucleotides are TGTGCCAGCAGCGAAGTTAACATCGGGTGGTCTCAGCCCCAGCATTTT.